The subject of this entry is one T cell receptor (beta chain). Those enrolled in Seattle joined during active infection and were followed longitudinally afterward. The record originates from a study of blood T cell repertoires in COVID-19. Across the study: Italy, Spain and the United States were the sources of the convalescent and acute COVID-19 samples. The analysed material was cDNA or gDNA that came from T cells, B-cell-depleted T cells, or PBMCs.

Original processing notes: Nucleated cell number was recorded as an estimate derived from reference gene primer amplification. Profiled with immunoSEQ multiplex PCR; TCRdb holds only in-frame clones, not every one. V, J and clone size derive from that table, while D and trimming were established from the DNA sequence. The table has approximately 180,000 clones, just under 90% seen once. The receptor's source is a woman in her seventies with COVID-19, enrolled during active disease. The specimen sequenced was peripheral blood.

The CDR3 loop is CASSRTYSGYGYTF. The CDR3 DNA is TGTGCCAGTAGCCGAACGTATTCCGGCTATGGCTACACCTTC. The V call is TRBV19, the J call TRBJ1-2; no firm D call. CDR3 length: 14 amino acids. The germline V gene has CDR1 LNHDA and CDR2 SQIVND (reference sequence). Trimming took 6 bases from V and 4 from J, leaving 15 bases between them.